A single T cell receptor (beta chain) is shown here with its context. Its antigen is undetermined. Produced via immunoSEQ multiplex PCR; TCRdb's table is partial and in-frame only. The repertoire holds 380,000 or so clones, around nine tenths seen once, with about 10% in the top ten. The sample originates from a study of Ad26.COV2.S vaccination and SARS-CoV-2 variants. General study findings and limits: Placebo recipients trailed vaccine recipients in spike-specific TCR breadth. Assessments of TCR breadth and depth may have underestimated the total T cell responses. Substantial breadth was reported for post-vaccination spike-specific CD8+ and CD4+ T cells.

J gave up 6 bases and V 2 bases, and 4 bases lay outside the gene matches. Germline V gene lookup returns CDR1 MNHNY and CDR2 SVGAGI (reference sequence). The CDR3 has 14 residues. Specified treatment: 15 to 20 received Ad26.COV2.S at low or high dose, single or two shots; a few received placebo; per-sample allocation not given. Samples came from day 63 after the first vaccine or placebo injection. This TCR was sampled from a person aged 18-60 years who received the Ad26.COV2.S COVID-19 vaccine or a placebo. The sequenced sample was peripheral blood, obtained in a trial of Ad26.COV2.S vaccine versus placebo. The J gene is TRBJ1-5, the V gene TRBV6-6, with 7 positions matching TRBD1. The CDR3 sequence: CASSYQGVGQPQHF. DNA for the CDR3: TGTGCCAGCAGTTACCAGGGGGTGGGTCAGCCCCAGCATTTT.